The 24 T cell receptor beta chains in this list originate from one sample, sequenced in a study of blood T cell repertoires in COVID-19. Using immunoSEQ multiplex PCR, the repertoire was profiled, and TCRdb retains in-frame clones only, with some absent. The sample has under 400,000 clones, more than 70% seen once. Specimen: PBMCs or T cells enriched from blood (not recorded which). These receptors were taken from a man aged 40-49 years in a cohort exposed to, infected with or recovered from COVID-19 (not recorded which).

This rearrangement joins TRBV28 to TRBJ1-2; TRBD1 aligns across 8 bases. Germline CDR1 MDHEN, CDR2 SYDVKM. V lost 6 bases, J lost 3 bases, and 9 bases stayed unmatched. CDR3 length: 15 amino acids. The chain's CDR3 is CASSTGGQGDYGYTF. The DNA for the CDR3 is TGTGCCAGCAGCACCGGCGGACAGGGAGACTATGGCTACACCTTC.

The rearrangement uses TRBV10-1 and TRBJ2-2; TRBD2 is a possible D gene (7 bases). The CDR3 is made up of 13 amino acids. Trimming stripped 7 bases from V and 5 bases from J, with 11 bases between. Germline CDR1 reads WNHNN; CDR2 reads SYGVQD (reference sequence). The CDR3 nucleotides read TGCGCCAGCAATAAGGGGGGGACCGGGGAGCTGTTTTTT. Translated: CASNKGGTGELFF.

This clone was recorded only once. J is TRBJ2-6 and V is TRBV5-1, with a weak D call TRBD1 (5 bases). CDR3 length: 17 amino acids. Trimming removed 4 bases at V and 4 bases at J, with 18 bases between. In germline, CDR1 is SGHRS, CDR2 YFSETQ. CDR3 residues: CASSIPNMGLGANVLTF. The CDR3 region has the DNA TGCGCCAGCAGCATACCCAATATGGGGCTCGGGGCCAACGTCCTGACTTTC.

The V and J genes are TRBV19 and TRBJ2-6, with 8 bases aligning to TRBD1. Germline V CDR1 and CDR2: LNHDA, SQIVND (reference sequence). Trimming cost V 7 bases and J 0 bases; bases outside gene matches: 5. This CDR3 is 16 amino acids long. The CDR3 loop reads CASTRTGNSGANVLTF. The CDR3 DNA is TGTGCCAGTACCCGGACAGGGAACTCTGGGGCCAACGTCCTGACTTTC.

The V and J genes are TRBV5-5 and TRBJ1-2, with D unresolved. The germline V gene has CDR1 SGHKS and CDR2 YYEKEE (reference sequence). V lost 0 bases and J 1 base, leaving 10 bases between the germline ends. The CDR3 extends over 15 amino acids. Here the CDR3 reads CASSLVSAGNYGYTF. In nucleotides, the CDR3 is TGTGCCAGCAGCTTGGTGTCGGCGGGTAACTATGGCTACACCTTC.

The chain joins TRBV14 to TRBJ2-5, with 7 positions matching TRBD2. Per germline, CDR1 SGHDN and CDR2 FVKESK. V was clipped by 3 bases and J by 4 bases; unmatched bases: 5. The CDR3 consists of 14 residues. The CDR3 DNA reads as TGTGCCAGCAGCCACGGACTAGTTATAGAGACCCAGTACTTC. Translated: CASSHGLVIETQYF.

The chain is built from TRBV5-4 and TRBJ2-3, with 10 bases fitting TRBD2. The CDR3 is 15 amino acids. CDR1 is SGHNT, CDR2 YYREEE, per germline (reference sequence). V shed 3 bases and J 6 bases; nucleotides not matched to a gene: 7. The CDR3 sequence: CASSSYSGRADTQYF. The CDR3 bases are TGTGCCAGCAGCTCCTACAGCGGGAGGGCGGATACGCAGTATTTT.

As concerns this clone: Relative to the germline gene, one junction end is altered; a read error may explain this. The V and J genes are TRBV18 and TRBJ2-1, with D possibly TRBD1 on 6 matching bases. Germline CDR1 reads KGHSH; CDR2 reads LQKENI. The CDR3 spans 15 residues. CDR3 residues: CASSPPWSRGHQGIF. CDR3 bases: TGTGCCAGCTCACCACCGTGGTCTCGGGGACACCAAGGGATCTTC.

This clone appeared a few times. The rearrangement uses TRBV28 and TRBJ1-5; possibly TRBD1 for D (6 bases). Trimming shortened V by 2 bases and J by 10 bases, and 12 bases separated the two germline ends. Germline V gene data show CDR1 as MDHEN and CDR2 as SYDVKM. The CDR3 is 13 residues long. CDR3 in amino acids: CASSLTGRKPQHF. The CDR3 coding sequence is TGTGCCAGCAGTTTAACAGGGAGAAAACCCCAGCATTTT.

This clone appeared once. V and J are TRBV6-5 and TRBJ2-1; D is unclear. V lost 4 bases and J lost 4, with 5 bases in between. The CDR3 sequence is 12 residues long. The germline CDR1 and CDR2 sequences are MNHEY and SVGAGI. CDR3 nucleotides: TGTGCCAGCAGTTCCAGATACAATGAGCAGTTCTTC. Encoded protein: CASSSRYNEQFF.

The V call is TRBV4-2, the J call TRBJ2-1, with D possibly matching TRBD2 (5 bases). V was trimmed by 1 base and J by 7 bases, leaving 17 bases between them. Germline V gives CDR1 LGHNA, CDR2 YNFKEQ. There are 16 residues in the CDR3. The CDR3 loop is CASSQAPIGMGNEQFF. The CDR3 DNA sequence: TGTGCCAGCAGCCAAGCCCCTATCGGGATGGGTAATGAGCAGTTCTTC.

This chain joins TRBV11-1 and TRBJ1-4; no firm D call. V lost 1 base, J lost 7 bases, and 7 bases lay in between. The germline V gene has CDR1 SGHAT and CDR2 FQDESV (reference sequence). The CDR3 spans 13 residues. The CDR3: CASSLVTGEKLFF. In nucleotides, the CDR3 is TGTGCCAGCAGCTTAGTTACGGGTGAAAAACTGTTTTTT.

The gene calls are TRBV6-2 or TRBV6-3 and TRBJ1-2; 7 bases align to TRBD1. CDR3 size: 12 residues. After removal of 6 bases from V and 4 bases from J, the junction contained 2 bases not matched to a gene. Germline V gives CDR1 MNHEY, CDR2 SVGEGT. CDR3 in DNA: TGTGCCAGCAGCGGGACAGTCTATGGCTACACCTTC. Amino acids: CASSGTVYGYTF.

J is TRBJ1-2 and V is TRBV3-1 (or the pseudogene TRBV3-2); TRBD1 matches at 11 bases. With 4 bases clipped from V and 2 bases from J, the junction kept 6 bases outside the gene matches. CDR1 and CDR2 from the germline V gene are LGHDT and YNNKEL (reference sequence). The CDR3 runs 16 residues. CDR3 nucleotide sequence: TGTGCCAGCAGCCGGGCGGGACAGGGGGTGAACTATGGCTACACCTTC. Residues: CASSRAGQGVNYGYTF.

The CDR3 DNA is TGTGCCAGCCGCTTTAGGGGTAACACTGAAGCTTTCTTT. Amino acid sequence: CASRFRGNTEAFF. V gene TRBV6-5 combines with J gene TRBJ1-1; tentatively, D is TRBD1 (5 bases). The CDR3 is 13 amino acids. V was pared by 8 bases and J by 2 bases, with 12 bases between. Per the germline V gene, CDR1 is MNHEY and CDR2 is SVGAGI.

This chain joins TRBV10-3 and TRBJ1-1; 8 nucleotides match TRBD1. CDR3 size: 13 residues. V gave up 10 bases and J gave up 1 base; unmatched junction bases: 5. The germline gives CDR1 ENHRY, CDR2 SYGVKD. The CDR3 is CATKQGENTEAFF. DNA for the CDR3: TGTGCCACCAAACAGGGGGAGAACACTGAAGCTTTCTTT.

Worth noting for this clone: One junction end does not reproduce the germline sequence, and a read error may be involved. The rearrangement uses TRBV2 and TRBJ2-7; D unclear. The germline gives CDR1 SNHLY, CDR2 FYNNEI. The CDR3 has 12 amino acids. CDR3 sequence: CASSPDSDEQYF. Here the CDR3 DNA reads TGTGCCAGCAGTCCCGACTCCGACGAGCAGTACTTC. The full variable domain, rest sourced from reference TRBV2 and TRBJ2-7, is EPEVTQTPSHQVTQMGQEVILRCVPISNHLYFYWYRQILGQKVEFLVSFYNNEISEKSEIFDDQFSVERPDGSNFTLKIRSTKLEDSAMYFCASSPDSDEQYFGPGTRLTVT.

This chain connects TRBV27 to TRBJ2-3, with 10 bases matching TRBD2. J gave up 3 bases and V 6 bases, and 6 bases lay outside the gene matches. The CDR3 has 15 amino acids. Germline V gene data show CDR1 as MNHEY and CDR2 as SMNVEV (reference sequence). CDR3 bases: TGTGCCAGCAGAGCCGGGACTAGCGCTACAGATACGCAGTATTTT. Translating it yields CASRAGTSATDTQYF.

This clone turned up a few times. The genes are TRBV19 and TRBJ1-1, with 7 bases lining up with TRBD1. Germline V gene data show CDR1 as LNHDA and CDR2 as SQIVND (reference sequence). CDR3 size: 12 residues. V lost 1 base, J lost 12 bases, and 5 bases stayed unmatched. As DNA, the CDR3 is TGTGCCAGTAGTATAGGGGACAGCTTGCCTTTCTTT. This translates into CASSIGDSLPFF.

This clone was counted between two and nine times. The genes are TRBV7-8 and TRBJ1-2; D is possibly TRBD1 (5 bases). The germline CDR1 and CDR2 sequences are SGHVS and FQNEAQ. V was shortened by 0 bases and J by 7 bases, with 6 bases between the two germline ends. This CDR3 is built from 12 residues. The CDR3: CASSLARGGYTF. The CDR3 DNA sequence: TGTGCCAGCAGCTTAGCAAGGGGTGGCTACACCTTC.

Concerning this clone itself: The sample contains more than one DNA sequence encoding this CDR3. This chain connects TRBV27 to TRBJ1-2; D might be TRBD1 (5 bases). The CDR3 length is 14 residues. The V end was cut by 2 bases, the J end by 0 bases, with 7 bases between. Germline V gene data show CDR1 as MNHEY and CDR2 as SMNVEV (reference sequence). The CDR3 DNA sequence: TGTGCCAGCAGTTTAGACAGAGCTAACTATGGCTACACCTTC. This translates into CASSLDRANYGYTF.

The chain couples TRBV3-1 (or the pseudogene TRBV3-2) to TRBJ2-1; possibly TRBD1 for D (5 bases). Trimming took off 0 bases at V and 9 bases at J, with 6 bases between the two ends. This CDR3 region has 12 residues. Per the germline V gene, CDR1 is LGHDT and CDR2 is YNNKEL (reference sequence). The CDR3 nucleotides read TGTGCCAGCAGCCAAGATAGGGGTGAGCAGTTCTTC. Its translation: CASSQDRGEQFF.

This chain joins TRBV7-2 and TRBJ1-5; D gene ambiguous. The germline CDR1 and CDR2 sequences are SGHTA and FQGNSA. CDR3 length: 14 amino acids. V lost 0 bases to trimming and J lost 7 bases, with 10 bases between them. The chain's CDR3 is CASSLARETQPQHF. Here the CDR3 DNA reads TGTGCCAGCAGCTTAGCGAGGGAGACCCAGCCCCAGCATTTT.

This clone was observed once. The V call is TRBV19, the J call TRBJ2-2; TRBD2 aligns across 9 bases. Germline V gives CDR1 LNHDA, CDR2 SQIVND (reference sequence). This CDR3 has 15 amino acids. The trim removed 3 bases at V and 5 bases at J, leaving 4 bases unmatched. The CDR3 nucleotides are TGTGCCAGTAGTATGGAAGGACTAGCGACCGGGGAGCTGTTTTTT. This gives the protein CASSMEGLATGELFF.